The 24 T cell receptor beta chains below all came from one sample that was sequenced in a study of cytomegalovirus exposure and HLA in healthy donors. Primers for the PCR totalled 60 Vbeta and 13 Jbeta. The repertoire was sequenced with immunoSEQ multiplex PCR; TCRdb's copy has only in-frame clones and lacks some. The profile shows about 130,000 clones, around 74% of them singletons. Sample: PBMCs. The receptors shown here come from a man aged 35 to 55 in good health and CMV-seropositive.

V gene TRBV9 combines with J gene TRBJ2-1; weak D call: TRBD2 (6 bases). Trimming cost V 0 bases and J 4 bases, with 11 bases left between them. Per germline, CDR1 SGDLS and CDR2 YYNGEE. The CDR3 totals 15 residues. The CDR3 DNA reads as TGTGCCAGCAGCGTAGGTAGCGGAGGTTACAATGAGCAGTTCTTC. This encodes CASSVGSGGYNEQFF.

The CDR3 DNA reads TGTGCCAGCAGCGTAGAAGGGGGTGGAAACACCATATATTTT. Protein sequence: CASSVEGGGNTIYF. The chain carries TRBV9 and TRBJ1-3, with D possibly TRBD1 on 6 matching bases. The CDR3 runs to 14 residues. CDR1 is SGDLS, CDR2 YYNGEE, per germline. Trimming pared 0 bases from V and 3 bases from J, leaving 7 bases between. The complete variable domain, with remaining parts taken from reference TRBV9 and TRBJ1-3, reads DSGVTQTPKHLITATGQRVTLRCSPRSGDLSVYWYQQSLDQGLQFLIQYYNGEERAKGNILERFSAQQFPDLHSELNLSSLELGDSALYFCASSVEGGGNTIYFGEGSWLTVV.

As DNA, the CDR3 is TGTGCCAGCAGTTACTTGGGGGCGGACGGGGAGCTGTTTTTT. It encodes CASSYLGADGELFF. The J gene is TRBJ2-2, the V gene TRBV6-6; D may be TRBD1 (6 bases). From germline, CDR1 is MNHNY and CDR2 SVGAGI (reference sequence). V lost 1 base, J lost 7 bases, and 10 bases lay in between. CDR3 length equals 14 residues.

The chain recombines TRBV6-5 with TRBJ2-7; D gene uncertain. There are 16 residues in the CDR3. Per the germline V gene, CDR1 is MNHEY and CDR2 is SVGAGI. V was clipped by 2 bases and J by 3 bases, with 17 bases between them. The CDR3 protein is CASSYAAHSSGYEQYF. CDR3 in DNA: TGTGCCAGCAGTTACGCAGCCCATTCATCGGGCTACGAGCAGTACTTC.

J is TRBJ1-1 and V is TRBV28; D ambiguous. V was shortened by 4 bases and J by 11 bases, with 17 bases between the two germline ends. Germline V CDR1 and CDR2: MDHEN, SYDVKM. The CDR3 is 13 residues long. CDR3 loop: CASSSPPRNWAFF. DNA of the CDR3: TGTGCCAGCAGTTCCCCCCCGCGGAATTGGGCTTTCTTT.

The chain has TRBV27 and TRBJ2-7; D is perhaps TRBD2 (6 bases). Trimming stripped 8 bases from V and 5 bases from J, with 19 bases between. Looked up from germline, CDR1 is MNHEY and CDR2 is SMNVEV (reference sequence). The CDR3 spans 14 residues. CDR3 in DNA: TGTGCCAGCCTCTCGTACGGGGGTTCTCACGAGCAGTACTTC. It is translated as CASLSYGGSHEQYF.

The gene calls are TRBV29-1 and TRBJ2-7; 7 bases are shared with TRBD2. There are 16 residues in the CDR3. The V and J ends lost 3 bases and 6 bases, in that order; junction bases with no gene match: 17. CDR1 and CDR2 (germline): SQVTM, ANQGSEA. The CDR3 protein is CSVELPSAGAPGEQYF. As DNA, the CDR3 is TGCAGCGTTGAGCTTCCGTCGGCGGGAGCCCCCGGCGAGCAGTACTTC.

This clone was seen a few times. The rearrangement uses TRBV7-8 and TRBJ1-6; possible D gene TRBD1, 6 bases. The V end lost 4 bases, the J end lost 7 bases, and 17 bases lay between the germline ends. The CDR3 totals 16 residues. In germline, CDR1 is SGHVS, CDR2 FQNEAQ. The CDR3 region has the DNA TGTGCCAGCAGCTCCCAGGGACAACCCAAAAATTCACCCCTCCACTTT. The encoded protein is CASSSQGQPKNSPLHF.

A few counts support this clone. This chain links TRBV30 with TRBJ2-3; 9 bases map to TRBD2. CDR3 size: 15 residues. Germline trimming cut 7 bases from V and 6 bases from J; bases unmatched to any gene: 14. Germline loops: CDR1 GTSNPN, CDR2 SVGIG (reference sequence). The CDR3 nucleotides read TGTGCCTACCGTCAAGTGGCTAGCGGGGAGGATACGCAGTATTTT. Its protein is CAYRQVASGEDTQYF. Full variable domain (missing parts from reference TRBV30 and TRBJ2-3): SQTIHQWPATLVQPVGSPLSLECTVEGTSNPNLYWYRQAAGRGLQLLFYSVGIGQISSEVPQNLSASRPQDRQFILSSKKLLLSDSGFYLCAYRQVASGEDTQYFGPGTRLTVL.

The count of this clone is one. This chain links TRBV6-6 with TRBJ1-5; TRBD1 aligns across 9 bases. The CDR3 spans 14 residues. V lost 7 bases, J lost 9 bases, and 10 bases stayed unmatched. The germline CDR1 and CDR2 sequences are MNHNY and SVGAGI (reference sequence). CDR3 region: CASTGQGWGGPQHF. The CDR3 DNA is TGTGCCAGCACCGGACAGGGGTGGGGCGGGCCCCAGCATTTT.

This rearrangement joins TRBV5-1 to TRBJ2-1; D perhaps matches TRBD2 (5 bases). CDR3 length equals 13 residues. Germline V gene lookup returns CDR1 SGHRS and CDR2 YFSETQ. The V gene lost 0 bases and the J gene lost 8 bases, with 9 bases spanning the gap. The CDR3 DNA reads TGCGCCAGCAGCTTGGACGAGAGGGATGAGCAGTTCTTC. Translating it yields CASSLDERDEQFF. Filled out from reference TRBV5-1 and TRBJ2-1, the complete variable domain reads KAGVTQTPRYLIKTRGQQVTLSCSPISGHRSVSWYQQTPGQGLQFLFEYFSETQRNKGNFPGRFSGRQFSNSRSEMNVSTLELGDSALYLCASSLDERDEQFFGPGTRLTVL.

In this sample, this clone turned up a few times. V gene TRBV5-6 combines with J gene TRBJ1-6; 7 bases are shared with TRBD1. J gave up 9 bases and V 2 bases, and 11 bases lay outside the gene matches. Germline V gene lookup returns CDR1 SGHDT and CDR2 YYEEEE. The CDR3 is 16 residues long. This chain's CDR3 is CASSFMGTARGSPLHF. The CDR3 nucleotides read TGTGCCAGCAGCTTCATGGGGACAGCAAGGGGTTCACCCCTCCACTTT.

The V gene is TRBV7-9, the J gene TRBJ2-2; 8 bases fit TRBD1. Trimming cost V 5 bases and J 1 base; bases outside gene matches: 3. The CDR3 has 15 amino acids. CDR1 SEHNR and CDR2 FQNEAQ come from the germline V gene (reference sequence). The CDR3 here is CASSTGTGNTGELFF. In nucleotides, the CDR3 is TGTGCCAGCAGCACCGGGACAGGGAACACCGGGGAGCTGTTTTTT. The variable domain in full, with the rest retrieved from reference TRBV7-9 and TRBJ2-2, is DTGVSQNPRHKITKRGQNVTFRCDPISEHNRLYWYRQTLGQGPEFLTYFQNEAQLEKSRLLSDRFSAERPKGSFSTLEIQRTEQGDSAMYLCASSTGTGNTGELFFGEGSRLTVL.

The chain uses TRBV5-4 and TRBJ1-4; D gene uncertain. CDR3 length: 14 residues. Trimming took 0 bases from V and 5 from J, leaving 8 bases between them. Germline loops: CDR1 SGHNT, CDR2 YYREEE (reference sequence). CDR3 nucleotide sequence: TGTGCCAGCAGCTTGGCCGGGGAAAATGAAAAACTGTTTTTT. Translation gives CASSLAGENEKLFF.

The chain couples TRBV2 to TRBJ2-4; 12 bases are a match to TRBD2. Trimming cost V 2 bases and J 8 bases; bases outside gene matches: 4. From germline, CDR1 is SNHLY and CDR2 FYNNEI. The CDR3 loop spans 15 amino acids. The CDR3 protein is CASSERASGRDIQYF. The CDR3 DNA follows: TGTGCCAGCAGTGAAAGGGCTAGCGGGAGGGACATTCAGTACTTC.

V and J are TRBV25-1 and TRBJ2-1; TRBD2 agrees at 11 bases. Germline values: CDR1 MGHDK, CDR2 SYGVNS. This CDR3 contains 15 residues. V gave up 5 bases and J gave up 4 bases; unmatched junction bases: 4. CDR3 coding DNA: TGTGCCAGCAGTTTAGCGGGAGGGCCTTACAATGAGCAGTTCTTC. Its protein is CASSLAGGPYNEQFF.

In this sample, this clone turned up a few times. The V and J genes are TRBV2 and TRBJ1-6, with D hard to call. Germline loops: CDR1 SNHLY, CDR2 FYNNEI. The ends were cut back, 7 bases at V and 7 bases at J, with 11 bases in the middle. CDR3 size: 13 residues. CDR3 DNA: TGTGCCAGCATCCGGCAGGAAAATTCACCCCTCCACTTT. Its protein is CASIRQENSPLHF.

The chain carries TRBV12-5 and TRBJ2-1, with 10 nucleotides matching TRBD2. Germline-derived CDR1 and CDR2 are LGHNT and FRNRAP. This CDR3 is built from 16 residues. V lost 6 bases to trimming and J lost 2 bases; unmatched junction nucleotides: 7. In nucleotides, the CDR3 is TGTGCTAGTGGCCTCACCGGGACTAGCGCCTACAATGAGCAGTTCTTC. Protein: CASGLTGTSAYNEQFF.

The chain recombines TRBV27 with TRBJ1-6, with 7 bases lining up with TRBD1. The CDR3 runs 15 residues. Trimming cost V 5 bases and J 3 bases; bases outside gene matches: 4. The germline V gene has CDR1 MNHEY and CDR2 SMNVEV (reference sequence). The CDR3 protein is CASSTRQGYNSPLHF. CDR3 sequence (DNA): TGTGCCAGCAGTACCAGACAGGGCTATAATTCACCCCTCCACTTT.

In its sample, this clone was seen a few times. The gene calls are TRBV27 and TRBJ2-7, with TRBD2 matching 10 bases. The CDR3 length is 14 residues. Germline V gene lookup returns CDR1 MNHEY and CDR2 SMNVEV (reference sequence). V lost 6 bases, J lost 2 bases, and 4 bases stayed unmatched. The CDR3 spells CASSLAGATYEQYF. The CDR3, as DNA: TGTGCCAGCAGCCTAGCGGGGGCTACCTACGAGCAGTACTTC.

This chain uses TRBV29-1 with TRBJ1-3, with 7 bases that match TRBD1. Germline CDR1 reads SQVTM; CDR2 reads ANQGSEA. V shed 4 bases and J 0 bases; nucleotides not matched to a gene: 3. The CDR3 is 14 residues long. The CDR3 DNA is TGCAGCGTTGTAGGGGGCCCCTCTGGAAACACCATATATTTT. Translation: CSVVGGPSGNTIYF.

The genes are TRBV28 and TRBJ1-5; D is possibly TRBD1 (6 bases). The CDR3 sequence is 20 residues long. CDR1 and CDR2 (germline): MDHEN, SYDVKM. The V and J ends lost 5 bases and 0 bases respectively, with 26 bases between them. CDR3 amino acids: CASSPPFGTQIYDSNQPQHF. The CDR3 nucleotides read TGTGCCAGCAGTCCCCCCTTTGGGACACAGATTTACGATAGCAATCAGCCCCAGCATTTT.

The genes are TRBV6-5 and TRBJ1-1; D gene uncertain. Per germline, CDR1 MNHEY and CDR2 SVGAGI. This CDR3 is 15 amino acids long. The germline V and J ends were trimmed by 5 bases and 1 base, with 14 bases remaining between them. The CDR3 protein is CASSRGWGGNTEAFF. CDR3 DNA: TGTGCCAGCAGTAGAGGCTGGGGAGGGAACACTGAAGCTTTCTTT.

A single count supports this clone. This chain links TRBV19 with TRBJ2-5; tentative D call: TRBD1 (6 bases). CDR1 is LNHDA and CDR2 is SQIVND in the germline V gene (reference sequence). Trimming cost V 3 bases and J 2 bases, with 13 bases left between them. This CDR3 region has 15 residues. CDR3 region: CASSIWDTPQETQYF. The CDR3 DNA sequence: TGTGCCAGTAGTATCTGGGACACCCCACAAGAGACCCAGTACTTC.